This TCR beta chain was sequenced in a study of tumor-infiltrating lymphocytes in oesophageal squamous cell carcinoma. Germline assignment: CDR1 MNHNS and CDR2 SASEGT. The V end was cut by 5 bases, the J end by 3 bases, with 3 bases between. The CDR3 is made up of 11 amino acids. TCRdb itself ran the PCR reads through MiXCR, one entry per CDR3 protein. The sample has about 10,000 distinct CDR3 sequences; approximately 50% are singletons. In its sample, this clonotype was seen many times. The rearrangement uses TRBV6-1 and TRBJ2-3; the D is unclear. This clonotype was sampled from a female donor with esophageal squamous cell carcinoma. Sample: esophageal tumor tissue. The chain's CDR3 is CASSSTDTQYF. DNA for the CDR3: TGTGCCAGCAGTTCAACAGATACGCAGTATTTT.